This passage covers 15 T cell receptor beta chains from one sample sequenced in a study of T cell responses to AZD1222 COVID-19 vaccine. This table comes from immunoSEQ multiplex PCR, and its TCRdb copy is limited to in-frame clones, with some not included. The data show around 270,000 clones, almost 95% seen once. Sequenced material: peripheral blood, taken 28 days after the second AZD1222 dose. Source of these receptors: an adult who received the AZD1222 COVID-19 vaccine.

The DNA for the CDR3 is TGTGCCAGCAGCTTCCCCTTGTGGGAGGGTAATGAGCAGTTCTTC. Protein: CASSFPLWEGNEQFF. The chain links TRBV7-9 to TRBJ2-1; 7 bases are shared with TRBD2. After removal of 3 bases from V and 7 bases from J, the junction contained 9 bases not matched to a gene. The germline V gene encodes CDR1 SEHNR and CDR2 FQNEAQ (reference sequence). The CDR3 loop spans 15 amino acids.

The chain recombines TRBV18 with TRBJ2-1; 9 bases fit TRBD2. CDR1 is KGHSH, CDR2 LQKENI, per germline. V dropped 6 bases and J dropped 6; count of bases not matched to a gene: 6. The CDR3 is 14 amino acids. The CDR3 reads CASSVAGAGNEQFF. Here the CDR3 DNA reads TGTGCCAGCTCGGTAGCGGGAGCGGGCAATGAGCAGTTCTTC.

J is TRBJ2-7 and V is TRBV28, with D maybe TRBD1 (6 bases). Germline V CDR1 and CDR2: MDHEN, SYDVKM. This CDR3 contains 14 residues. V was shortened by 6 bases and J by 4 bases, with 16 bases between the two germline ends. The CDR3 spells CASSLARDMYEQYF. Here the CDR3 DNA reads TGTGCCAGCAGCTTAGCCCGGGACATGTACGAGCAGTACTTC.

The chain is built from TRBV2 and TRBJ2-7, with D perhaps matching TRBD1 or TRBD2 (6 bases each). The CDR3 spans 17 residues. Germline V lookup: CDR1 SNHLY, CDR2 FYNNEI. The V end was cut by 1 base, the J end by 3 bases, with 19 bases between. CDR3 DNA: TGTGCCAGCAGTGAAGTGGTCTCCGGCAGGGGAGGCTACGAGCAGTACTTC. Protein product: CASSEVVSGRGGYEQYF.

The gene calls are TRBV10-2 and TRBJ1-1; D is ambiguous. This CDR3 has 14 residues. Trimming removed 6 bases from V and 1 base from J, with 12 bases in between. Germline V lookup: CDR1 WSHSY, CDR2 SAAADI. CDR3 sequence reads: CASSLTRANTEAFF. The CDR3 DNA sequence: TGCGCCAGCAGCCTGACACGAGCGAACACTGAAGCTTTCTTT.

The DNA for the CDR3 is TGTGCCAGCAGTCTCTACAGGGGCTCCCCTGGAAACACCATATATTTT. It codes for CASSLYRGSPGNTIYF. This chain links TRBV28 with TRBJ1-3, with 7 bases matching TRBD1. V lost 5 bases to trimming and J lost 2 bases; unmatched junction nucleotides: 9. Germline CDR1 and CDR2: MDHEN and SYDVKM. The CDR3 length is 16 residues.

The V and J genes are TRBV3-1 (or the pseudogene TRBV3-2) and TRBJ2-5; D perhaps matches TRBD2 (5 bases). In germline, CDR1 is LGHDT, CDR2 YNNKEL (reference sequence). The CDR3 is made up of 15 amino acids. V gave up 3 bases and J gave up 5 bases, with 16 bases separating them. The CDR3 DNA follows: TGTGCCAGCAGCCAGATTACTAGGAAGGTGGAGACCCAGTACTTC. Translating gives CASSQITRKVETQYF.

The chain joins TRBV6-5 to TRBJ2-7; D remains unclear. The CDR3 is 15 amino acids. Trimming shortened V by 5 bases and J by 1 base, and 15 bases separated the two germline ends. Germline V gives CDR1 MNHEY, CDR2 SVGAGI. The CDR3 here is CASSQAHGKSYEQYF. CDR3 DNA sequence: TGTGCCAGCAGTCAGGCTCATGGGAAATCCTACGAGCAGTACTTC.

J is TRBJ2-5 and V is TRBV7-2; 8 bases are shared with TRBD2. CDR1 is SGHTA and CDR2 is FQGNSA in the germline V gene. Unmatched junction bases numbered 2, after V lost 3 bases and J lost 5 bases. This CDR3 comprises 13 residues. CDR3 amino acids: CASSFSGTETQYF. DNA for the CDR3: TGTGCCAGCAGCTTTAGCGGGACGGAGACCCAGTACTTC.

The V and J genes are TRBV28 and TRBJ1-2; D is ambiguous. This CDR3 has 13 amino acids. V lost 2 bases, J lost 4 bases, and 8 bases lay in between. Per germline, CDR1 MDHEN and CDR2 SYDVKM. The CDR3 reads CASSLGPIYGYTF. CDR3 sequence (DNA): TGTGCCAGCAGTTTAGGGCCAATCTATGGCTACACCTTC.

The CDR3 DNA follows: TGCAGCGTCCATAGCGGGGAGTATCGGTACAATGAGCAGTTCTTC. Translation gives CSVHSGEYRYNEQFF. V gene TRBV29-1 combines with J gene TRBJ2-1; 8 bases align to TRBD2. The germline gives CDR1 SQVTM, CDR2 ANQGSEA. The CDR3 is made up of 15 amino acids. V lost 6 bases to trimming and J lost 4 bases; unmatched junction nucleotides: 11.

The J gene is TRBJ1-2, the V gene TRBV7-9, with D tentatively TRBD1 (6 bases). This CDR3 contains 15 residues. Germline V gives CDR1 SEHNR, CDR2 FQNEAQ (reference sequence). Trimming left V 4 bases short and J 6 bases short, with 18 bases between. Here the CDR3 DNA reads TGTGCCAGCAGCTCCCGACACCCGGGGGCGGATGGCTACACCTTC. Protein product: CASSSRHPGADGYTF.

V gene TRBV7-9 combines with J gene TRBJ2-1; TRBD2 matches at 7 bases. CDR1 SEHNR and CDR2 FQNEAQ come from the germline V gene (reference sequence). V shed 1 base, J shed 4 bases, and the junction held 4 bases outside the gene matches. The CDR3 runs 15 residues. For the CDR3, the DNA is TGTGCCAGCAGCTTAGATGGGGGGGAATACAATGAGCAGTTCTTC. This encodes CASSLDGGEYNEQFF.

J is TRBJ1-3 and V is TRBV3-1 (or the pseudogene TRBV3-2), with TRBD1 matching 7 bases. Germline trimming cut 4 bases from V and 2 bases from J; bases unmatched to any gene: 5. Germline CDR1 LGHDT, CDR2 YNNKEL (reference sequence). The CDR3 length is 15 residues. CDR3 loop: CASSPGTATGNTIYF. For the CDR3, the DNA is TGTGCCAGCAGCCCCGGGACAGCGACTGGAAACACCATATATTTT.

The V gene is TRBV6-5, the J gene TRBJ2-7; the match to TRBD2 covers 8 bases. The junction had 4 bases not matched to a gene; V was cut back by 1 base and J by 2 bases. This CDR3 spans 15 amino acids. Looked up from germline, CDR1 is MNHEY and CDR2 is SVGAGI. CDR3 DNA sequence: TGTGCCAGCAGTTACTTCAGCGGGAGCCCCTACGAGCAGTACTTC. Translation: CASSYFSGSPYEQYF.